Listed below are T cell receptor beta chains from one sample, sequenced in a study of CD8 T cells in ankylosing spondylitis. TCRdb re-analysed the 5' RACE reads in MiXCR, keeping a single row per CDR3 protein. The table shows about 460,000 distinct CDR3 sequences, with less than 6% occurring only once. Sequencing was performed on blood, either unsorted or a sorted T cell fraction (not recorded which). The origin of the receptors is a male donor with ankylosing spondylitis. CDR3s leave out the opening cysteine and the closing phenylalanine or tryptophan. Fields, in order: CDR3 protein, V gene, D gene. A D gene is named only where the DNA matches it firmly.

CDR3: CARKLAGESSYNEQF
V: TRBV20-1
D: TRBD2

CDR3: ASSRDRAYYEQY
V: TRBV7-9
D: TRBD1

CDR3: ATSVGRADSYEQY
V: TRBV24-1
D: .

CDR3: ASSVGYGAASGGSYNEQF
V: TRBV9
D: TRBD2

CDR3: ASSLGNSWETQY
V: TRBV5-1
D: .

CDR3: ASSLKDRGYEQY
V: TRBV27
D: TRBD1

CDR3: SASSSLAISYNEQF
V: TRBV20-1
D: .

CDR3: AISPTPGLAGGGETQY
V: TRBV10-3
D: TRBD2

CDR3: ASSQEGLTSTDTQY
V: TRBV4-2
D: .

CDR3: ASIIRASGGGELF
V: TRBV19
D: TRBD2

CDR3: ASSIGTSGGSEETQY
V: TRBV5-1
D: TRBD2

CDR3: ASRGDQPYNEQF
V: TRBV5-1
D: .

CDR3: ASRTSKGSVALSNTEAF
V: TRBV11-1
D: .

CDR3: ASSPRFVQETQY
V: TRBV25-1
D: .

CDR3: ASSPNKRGFGGELF
V: TRBV6-1
D: .

CDR3: ASSEEGYQH
V: TRBV2
D: .

CDR3: ASSSQPTGEEDTQY
V: TRBV5-1
D: .

CDR3: ASSQEGVYFGSGANVLT
V: TRBV4-1
D: .

CDR3: ASSPRDGTSPLTGELF
V: TRBV9
D: TRBD2

CDR3: ASRDGRAAGYT
V: TRBV6-1
D: .

CDR3: ICSYYNEQF
V: TRBV7-8
D: .

CDR3: ASSYSTGGSYEQY
V: TRBV6-5
D: TRBD1

CDR3: ASRTGTDTQY
V: TRBV27
D: TRBD1

CDR3: ASSQVQASPNSPLH
V: TRBV3-1
D: .

CDR3: SVEEEITDTQY
V: TRBV29-1
D: .

CDR3: ASSQAGLAGPNEQF
V: TRBV4-2
D: TRBD2

CDR3: ASSRAGVPEAF
V: TRBV7-9
D: .

CDR3: SAIFLGGAF
V: TRBV20-1
D: .

CDR3: ASSLWGGSGTEAF
V: TRBV7-2
D: .

CDR3: SARKDREQY
V: TRBV20-1
D: TRBD1

CDR3: SARGVGVYGYT
V: TRBV20-1
D: .

CDR3: ASSERDRGPTPNYGYT
V: TRBV6-1
D: TRBD1

CDR3: SAREGTNYEQY
V: TRBV20-1
D: TRBD2

CDR3: SRGQYGACSYEQY
V: TRBV29-1
D: .

CDR3: ASSFGGGTGNYGYT
V: TRBV27
D: TRBD1

CDR3: ASSLTSGESYEQY
V: TRBV11-3
D: TRBD2

CDR3: ASSRGTVSSYEQY
V: TRBV6-1
D: .

CDR3: SVGTQLGEKLF
V: TRBV29-1
D: .

CDR3: ASSQDYAGGEQY
V: TRBV3-1
D: TRBD1

CDR3: ASSTRDSSYNEQF
V: TRBV18
D: .